This T cell receptor beta chain was obtained from a study of T cells after yellow fever vaccination. Whole-study findings and limits: Booster sampling recovered most clones from primary vaccination (approximately 97% CD4, over 75% CD8).

In this sample, this clonotype turned up a few times. Its antigen is not identified. Conversion of TCR transcripts into cDNA relied on 5'RACE template switching, which added a universal primer site and UMIs. TCRdb re-called the 5' RACE reads through MiXCR, storing one row per CDR3 protein. Here the sample spans approximately 610,000 distinct CDR3 sequences, roughly 17% being singletons. Losses at the gene ends were 1 base for V and 7 bases for J; bases not matched to a gene: 0. The length of the CDR3 is 13 residues. V and J are TRBV12-3 or TRBV12-4 and TRBJ1-4, with 7 nucleotides matching TRBD1. This sequence originates from a man younger than 35 who received the YFV17D yellow fever vaccine. Sequences were derived from PBMCs, sampled 5 days after the first yellow fever vaccination. The CDR3 sequence is CASSLDRGEKLFF. The CDR3 bases are TGTGCCAGCAGTTTAGACAGGGGTGAAAAACTGTTTTTT.